This T cell receptor beta chain was sequenced for a study of vaccination effects on CD4 cells after COVID-19 (dated by TCRdb to 2021 to 2024). Turning to the overall study: Across the study, the median time from the second dose to post-vaccine sampling was 72 days (range 14 to 241). A total of more than 8 COVID-19 convalescent patients and a handful of SARS-CoV-2-naive healthy vaccine recipients were included in the full study. The Oncomine TCR Beta short-read assay on an Illumina iSeq 100 was used to sequence cultures from other donors in the study. The study compared SARS-CoV-2 spike-specific CD4+ TCR repertoires before and after mRNA vaccination in COVID-19 convalescent patients and infection-naive vaccine recipients.

Overall results and qualifications from the work: Clones induced by infection and clones induced by vaccination both contracted markedly at late timepoints after vaccination, which fits with T cell responses waning over time. The study was limited by a small number of convalescent patients, and early post-infection timepoints were lacking. Among healthy vaccine recipients, nearly all vaccine-induced clones were SARS-CoV-2 mono-reactive, and only 1 of 255 was cross-reactive with common cold coronaviruses.

To identify antigen-specific CD4+ T cell clonotypes by their expansion, the ViraFEST assay first stimulated PBMC with viral peptide pools and then applied TCR sequencing. After roughly 11 days of culture, CD4+ T cells were isolated with the EasySep CD4+ T cell isolation kit. Each participant received two doses of an mRNA SARS-CoV-2 vaccine, either BNT162b2 or mRNA-1273. The absence of prior SARS-CoV-2 infection in healthy vaccine recipients was confirmed by negative nucleocapsid antibodies before and after vaccination. Two million PBMC per well were cultured in IMDM with 5% human AB serum, 8.5 to 10 IU/ml IL-2 and gentamicin, plus 10 ug/ml peptides. Half of the culture medium was replaced with fresh IL-2-containing medium on days 3 and 7. Unless otherwise noted, each peptide stimulation condition was cultured in triplicate wells. PBMC were separated from whole blood using Ficoll-Paque Plus gradient centrifugation and were then either cryopreserved at -140C or used fresh. The overlapping peptide pools covered the spike proteins of SARS-CoV-2 as well as those of the common cold coronaviruses HCoV-NL63, HCoV-OC43 and HCoV-229E. The QIAamp micro DNA kit was used to extract genomic DNA from the cultured CD4+ T cells.

The sample holds a few counts of this clone. No cognate antigen has been identified for it. Per-base qualities were not stored, and no clone one base away is much larger. CDR1 and CDR2, looked up from the germline V gene (reference sequence), are WNHNN and SYGVQD. V is reduced by 5 bases and J by 1 base, leaving a spacing of 17 bases between them. The CDR3 holds 16 amino acids from the cysteine to the phenylalanine. Only the CDR3 part of the read is kept: 48 bases, read in frame from the first base. The library came from the immunoSEQ multiplex PCR assay. DNA from the cultured and isolated CD4+ T cells underwent TCR beta CDR3 sequencing. On the study's bioinformatics: Non-productive TCR sequences were removed, reads were trimmed to the CDR3 region, and CDR3s of at least 7 amino acids were retained. The MANAFEST web app was used to identify antigen-specific clonotypes by comparing expansion in peptide wells with expansion in reference cultures. To be called positive, a clone needed expansion at FDR<0.05 compared with the reference and with all other wells, an odds ratio greater than 5, and a frequency greater than 0.1% in two replicate wells. A clonotype was called cross-reactive if it was significantly expanded both in SARS-CoV-2 spike wells and in at least one common cold coronavirus spike condition. Levenshtein distance calculated with the stringdist R package was used to assess CDR3 similarity, and unrooted trees were constructed with ape in R 3.6.1. The table comes from immuneACCESS by way of TCRdb, which keeps in-frame sequences with V and J called. Part of the clones is missing from these tables; in studies checked, under half for an unresolved V gene and the rest for unknown reasons. V and J calls and clone size come straight from that table; D and trimming were deduced from the DNA. Here the sample has under 85,000 clones; around four fifths occur a single time. The leading ten clones occupy roughly 1.2% of the sample.

The sequence derives from a human donor who received a COVID-19 vaccine. The sequencing here drew on CD4+ T cells from PBMCs cultured with HCoV-OC43 spike peptides, taken after COVID-19 vaccination. The cell subset or site label on this specimen signifies: HCoV-OC43 spike overlapping peptide pool stimulation. Recombination linked TRBV10-1 to TRBJ1-1, with the D gene not confidently named. The CDR3 sequence is CASSPPIPGKNTEAFF. The nucleotide sequence is TGCGCCAGCAGTCCTCCAATCCCGGGGAAGAACACTGAAGCTTTCTTT.